This TCR beta chain was captured in a study of T-cell reconstitution after alpha-beta-depleted transplantation in children. TCRbeta library preparation incorporated unique molecular identifiers. MiXCR, run by TCRdb on the PCR reads, gives a single entry per CDR3 protein. Of about 280,000 distinct CDR3 sequences in the sample, about 9.9% were seen once. Overall study findings and caveats: Newly generated T cells supplied most T-cell counts and diversity one year post-transplant. The study traced high day-60 TCRbeta diversity in some patients to surviving recipient T cells and thymic progenitors.

The CDR3 length is 14 residues. The trim removed 8 bases at V and 5 bases at J, leaving 7 bases unmatched. Many counts were recorded for this clonotype. The antigen remains undetermined. The gene calls are TRBV12-3 or TRBV12-4 and TRBJ2-2, with TRBD1 identical over 8 bases. This TCR came from a male patient aged 2 to 9 who had a stem cell transplant for chronic granulomatous disease, so the T cells may come from the graft donor. The specimen was peripheral blood, collected 180 days after TCRalphabeta/CD19-depleted stem cell transplant. CDR3 in amino acids: CASASGGGTGELFF. The CDR3 coding sequence is TGTGCCAGCGCATCAGGGGGCGGTACCGGGGAGCTGTTTTTT.